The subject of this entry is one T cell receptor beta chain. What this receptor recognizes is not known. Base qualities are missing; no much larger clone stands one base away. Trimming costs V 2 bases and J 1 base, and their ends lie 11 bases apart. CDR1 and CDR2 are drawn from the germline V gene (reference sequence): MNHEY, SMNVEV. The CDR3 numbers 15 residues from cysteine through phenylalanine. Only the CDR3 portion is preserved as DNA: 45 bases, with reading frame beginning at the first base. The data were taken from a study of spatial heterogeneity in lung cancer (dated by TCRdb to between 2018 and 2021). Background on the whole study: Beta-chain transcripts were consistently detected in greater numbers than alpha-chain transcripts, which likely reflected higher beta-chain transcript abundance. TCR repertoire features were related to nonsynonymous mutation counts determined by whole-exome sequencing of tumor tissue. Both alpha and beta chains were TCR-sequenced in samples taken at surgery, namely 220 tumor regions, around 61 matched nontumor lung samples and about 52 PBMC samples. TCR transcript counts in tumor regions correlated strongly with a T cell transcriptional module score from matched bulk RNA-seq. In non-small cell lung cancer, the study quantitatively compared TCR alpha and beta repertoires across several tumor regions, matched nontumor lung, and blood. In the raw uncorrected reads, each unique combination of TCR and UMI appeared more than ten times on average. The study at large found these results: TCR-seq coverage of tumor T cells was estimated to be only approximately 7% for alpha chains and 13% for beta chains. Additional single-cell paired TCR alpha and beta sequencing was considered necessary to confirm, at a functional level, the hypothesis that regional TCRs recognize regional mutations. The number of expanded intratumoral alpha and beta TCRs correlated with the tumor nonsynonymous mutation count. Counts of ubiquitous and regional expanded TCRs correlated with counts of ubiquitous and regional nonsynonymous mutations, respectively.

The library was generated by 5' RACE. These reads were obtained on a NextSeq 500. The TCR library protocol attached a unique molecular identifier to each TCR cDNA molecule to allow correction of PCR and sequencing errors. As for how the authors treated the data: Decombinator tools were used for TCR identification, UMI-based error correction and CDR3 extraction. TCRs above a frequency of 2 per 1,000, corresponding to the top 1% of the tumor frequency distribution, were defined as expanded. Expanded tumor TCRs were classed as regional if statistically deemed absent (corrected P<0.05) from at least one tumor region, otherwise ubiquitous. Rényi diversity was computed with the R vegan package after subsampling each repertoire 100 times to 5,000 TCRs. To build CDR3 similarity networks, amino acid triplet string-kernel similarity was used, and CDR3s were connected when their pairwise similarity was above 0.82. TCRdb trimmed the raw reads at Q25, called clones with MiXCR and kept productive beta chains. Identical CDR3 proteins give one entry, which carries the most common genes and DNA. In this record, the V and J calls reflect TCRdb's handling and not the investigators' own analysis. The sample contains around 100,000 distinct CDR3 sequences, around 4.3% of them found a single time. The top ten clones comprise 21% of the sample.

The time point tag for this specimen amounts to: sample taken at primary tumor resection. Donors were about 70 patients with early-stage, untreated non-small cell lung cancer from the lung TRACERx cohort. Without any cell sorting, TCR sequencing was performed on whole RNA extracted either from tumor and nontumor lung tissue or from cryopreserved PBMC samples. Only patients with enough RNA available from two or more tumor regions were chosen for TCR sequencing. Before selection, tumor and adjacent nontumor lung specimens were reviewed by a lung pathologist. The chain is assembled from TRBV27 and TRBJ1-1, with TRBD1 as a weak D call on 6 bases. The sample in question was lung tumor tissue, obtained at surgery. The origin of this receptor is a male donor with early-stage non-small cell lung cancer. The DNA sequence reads TGTGCCAGCAGTTTAAGGGGGATTTCGAACACTGAAGCTTTCTTT. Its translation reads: CASSLRGISNTEAFF.